This TCR beta chain was identified in a study of shared clonotypes between healthy human individuals. Study-wide results and caveats: When naive CD4 clonotypes were compared across a few donors, about 4.8% were shared.

Naive CD8 cells were CD45RO-negative, positively selected for CCR7, excluding terminally differentiated effector memory CD45RA+ cells. Per germline, CDR1 MNHEY and CDR2 SMNVEV (reference sequence). The junction had 15 bases not matched to a gene; V was cut back by 5 bases and J by 0 bases. CDR3 length: 18 residues. Each sorted subset replicate got 200 ng genomic DNA, tens of thousands of genomes. Clones were read by immunoSEQ multiplex PCR, and TCRdb kept only the in-frame ones, dropping some. The sample lists under 850,000 clones, roughly 92% seen once, with more than 20% in the top ten. In regard to this clone: Its antigen remains unknown.

This sequence joins TRBV27 and TRBJ1-2; 7 nucleotides match TRBD1. This clonotype was sampled from a man in his thirties or forties in good health. The sample was naive CD8+ T cells sorted from blood. Here the CDR3 DNA reads TGTGCCAGCAGTGGCAACGCAGGGGGGATCTTAGCTAACTATGGCTACACCTTC. Its protein is CASSGNAGGILANYGYTF.